This T cell receptor (beta chain) appears in the sequencing data of a study of tumor-infiltrating lymphocytes in primary liver carcinoma. Researchers drew blood RNA from unsorted whole blood and extracted germline DNA as well. Germline CDR1 PRHDT, CDR2 FYEKMQ (reference sequence). V lost 4 bases and J 2 bases, leaving 27 bases between the germline ends. The CDR3 has 19 amino acids. Using a constant-region primer together with ProtoScript II reverse transcriptase, TCR beta cDNA was made from 500 ng of total RNA. Employing slightly modified ARM-PCR, three nested multiplex PCR rounds were run, and these gave rise to the TCR beta libraries. PCR rounds one and two used TRBV1-TRBV30 forward primers with a C-beta reverse primer for roughly 9 cycles each. From the multiplex PCR reads, TCRdb called clonotypes with MiXCR, one entry per CDR3 protein. The sample holds just over 300,000 distinct CDR3 sequences, around three fifths seen once.

The sequencing sample was made of peripheral blood. The rearrangement joins TRBV13 to TRBJ2-7; a possible D gene is TRBD2 (6 bases). The TCR comes from a woman in her 30s with primary liver carcinoma and hepatitis B virus infection. The CDR3 nucleotides read TGTGCCAGCAGCTCGAAGGGGTTTGGGCTCCGGGAGTCCGCCTACGAGCAGTACTTC. Translating gives CASSSKGFGLRESAYEQYF.